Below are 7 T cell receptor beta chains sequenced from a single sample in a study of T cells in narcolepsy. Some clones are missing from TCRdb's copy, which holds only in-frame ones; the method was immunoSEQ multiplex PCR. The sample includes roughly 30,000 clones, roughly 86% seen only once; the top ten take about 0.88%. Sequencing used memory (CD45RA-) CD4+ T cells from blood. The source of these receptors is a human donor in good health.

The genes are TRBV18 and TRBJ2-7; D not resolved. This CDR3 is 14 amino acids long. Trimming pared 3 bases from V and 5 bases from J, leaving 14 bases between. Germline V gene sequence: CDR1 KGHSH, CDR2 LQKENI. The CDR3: CASSPEAGLNEQYF. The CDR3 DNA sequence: TGTGCCAGCTCACCGGAAGCTGGCTTGAACGAGCAGTACTTC.

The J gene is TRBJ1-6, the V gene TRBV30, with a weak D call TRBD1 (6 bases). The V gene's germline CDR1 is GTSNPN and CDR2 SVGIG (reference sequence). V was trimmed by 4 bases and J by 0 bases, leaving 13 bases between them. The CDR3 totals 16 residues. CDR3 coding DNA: TGTGCCTGGAATGGGGGACATTCCTCCTATAATTCACCCCTCCACTTT. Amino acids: CAWNGGHSSYNSPLHF. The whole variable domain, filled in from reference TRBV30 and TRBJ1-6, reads SQTIHQWPATLVQPVGSPLSLECTVEGTSNPNLYWYRQAAGRGLQLLFYSVGIGQISSEVPQNLSASRPQDRQFILSSKKLLLSDSGFYLCAWNGGHSSYNSPLHFGNGTRLTVT.

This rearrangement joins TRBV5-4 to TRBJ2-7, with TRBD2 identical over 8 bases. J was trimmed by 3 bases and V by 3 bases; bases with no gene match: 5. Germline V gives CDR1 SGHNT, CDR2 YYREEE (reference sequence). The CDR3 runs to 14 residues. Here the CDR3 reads CASSSGGDIYEQYF. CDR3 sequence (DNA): TGTGCCAGCAGCTCGGGAGGGGACATCTACGAGCAGTACTTC.

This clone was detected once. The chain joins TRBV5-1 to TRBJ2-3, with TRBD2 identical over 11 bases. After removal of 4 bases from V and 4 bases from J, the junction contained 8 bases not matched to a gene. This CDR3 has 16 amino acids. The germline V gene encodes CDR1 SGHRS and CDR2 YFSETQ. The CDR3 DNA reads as TGCGCCAGCAGCGTGGATCTAGCGGGGGGATCAGATACGCAGTATTTT. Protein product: CASSVDLAGGSDTQYF. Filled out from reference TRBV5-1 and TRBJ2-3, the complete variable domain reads KAGVTQTPRYLIKTRGQQVTLSCSPISGHRSVSWYQQTPGQGLQFLFEYFSETQRNKGNFPGRFSGRQFSNSRSEMNVSTLELGDSALYLCASSVDLAGGSDTQYFGPGTRLTVL.

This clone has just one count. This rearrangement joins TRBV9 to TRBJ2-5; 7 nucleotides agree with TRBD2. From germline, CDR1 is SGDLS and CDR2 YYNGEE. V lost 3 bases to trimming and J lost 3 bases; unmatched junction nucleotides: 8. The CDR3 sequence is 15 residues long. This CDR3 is CASSAGLAAEETQYF. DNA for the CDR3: TGTGCCAGCAGCGCCGGCCTAGCGGCTGAAGAGACCCAGTACTTC.

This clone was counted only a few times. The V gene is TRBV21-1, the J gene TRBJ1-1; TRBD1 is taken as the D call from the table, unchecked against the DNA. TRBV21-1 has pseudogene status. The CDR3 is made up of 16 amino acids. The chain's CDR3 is CASSIKRQGGNTEAFF. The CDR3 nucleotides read TGTGCCAGCAGCATCAAGAGACAGGGGGGGAACACTGAAGCTTTCTTT.

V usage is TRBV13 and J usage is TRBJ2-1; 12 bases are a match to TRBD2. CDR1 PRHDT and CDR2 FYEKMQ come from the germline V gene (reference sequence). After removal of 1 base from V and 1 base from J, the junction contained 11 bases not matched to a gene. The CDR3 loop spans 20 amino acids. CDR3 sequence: CASSLDFLGTSGLSYNEQFF. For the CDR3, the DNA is TGTGCCAGCAGCTTAGATTTCTTGGGGACTAGCGGGTTATCCTACAATGAGCAGTTCTTC.